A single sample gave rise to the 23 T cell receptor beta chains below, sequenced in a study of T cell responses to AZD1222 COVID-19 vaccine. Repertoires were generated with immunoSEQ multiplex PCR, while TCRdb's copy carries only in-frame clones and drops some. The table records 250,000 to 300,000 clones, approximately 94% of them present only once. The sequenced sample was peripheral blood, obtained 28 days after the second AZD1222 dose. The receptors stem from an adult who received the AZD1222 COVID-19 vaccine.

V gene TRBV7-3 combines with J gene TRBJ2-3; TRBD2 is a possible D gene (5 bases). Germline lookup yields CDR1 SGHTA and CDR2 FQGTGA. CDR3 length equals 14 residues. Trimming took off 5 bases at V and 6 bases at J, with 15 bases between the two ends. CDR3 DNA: TGTGCCAGCAGCCCCAACGGGATGGGGGATACGCAGTATTTT. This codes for CASSPNGMGDTQYF. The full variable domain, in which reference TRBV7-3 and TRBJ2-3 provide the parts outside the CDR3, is GAGVSQTPSNKVTEKGKYVELRCDPISGHTALYWYRQSLGQGPEFLIYFQGTGAADDSGLPNDRFFAVRPEGSVSTLKIQRTERGDSAVYLCASSPNGMGDTQYFGPGTRLTVL.

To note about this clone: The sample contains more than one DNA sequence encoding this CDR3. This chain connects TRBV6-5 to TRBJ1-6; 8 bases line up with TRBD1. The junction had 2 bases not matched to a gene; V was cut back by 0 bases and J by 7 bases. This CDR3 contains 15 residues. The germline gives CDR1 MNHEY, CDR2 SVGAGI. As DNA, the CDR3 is TGTGCCAGCAGTTACTCGACAGGGGTGAATTCACCCCTCCACTTT. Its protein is CASSYSTGVNSPLHF.

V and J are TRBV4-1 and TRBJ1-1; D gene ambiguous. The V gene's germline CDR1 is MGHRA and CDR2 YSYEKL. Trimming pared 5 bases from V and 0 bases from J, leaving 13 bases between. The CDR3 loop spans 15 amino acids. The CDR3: CASSSRAAVNTEAFF. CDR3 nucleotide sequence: TGCGCCAGCAGCTCAAGGGCAGCGGTGAACACTGAAGCTTTCTTT.

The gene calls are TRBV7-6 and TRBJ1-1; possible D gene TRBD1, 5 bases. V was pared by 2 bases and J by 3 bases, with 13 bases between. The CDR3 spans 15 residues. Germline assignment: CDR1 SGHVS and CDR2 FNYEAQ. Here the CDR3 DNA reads TGTGCCAGCAGCTTAAAACCGGGGGGAGACACTGAAGCTTTCTTT. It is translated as CASSLKPGGDTEAFF. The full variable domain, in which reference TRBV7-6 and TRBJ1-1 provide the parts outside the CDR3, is GAGVSQSPRYKVTKRGQDVALRCDPISGHVSLYWYRQALGQGPEFLTYFNYEAQQDKSGLPNDRFSAERPEGSISTLTIQRTEQRDSAMYRCASSLKPGGDTEAFFGQGTRLTVV.

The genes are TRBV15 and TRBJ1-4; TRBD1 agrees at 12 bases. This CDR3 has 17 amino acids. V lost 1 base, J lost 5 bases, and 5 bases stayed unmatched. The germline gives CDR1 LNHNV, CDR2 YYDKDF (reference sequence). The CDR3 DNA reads TGTGCCACCAGCAGAGGGGGACAGGGGGCCTCAAATGAAAAACTGTTTTTT. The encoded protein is CATSRGGQGASNEKLFF.

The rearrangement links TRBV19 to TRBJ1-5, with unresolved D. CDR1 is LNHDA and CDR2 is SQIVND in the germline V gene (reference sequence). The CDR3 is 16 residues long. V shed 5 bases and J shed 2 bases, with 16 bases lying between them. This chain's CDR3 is CASSPPPIWGNQPQHF. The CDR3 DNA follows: TGTGCCAGTAGTCCCCCCCCCATTTGGGGCAATCAGCCCCAGCATTTT.

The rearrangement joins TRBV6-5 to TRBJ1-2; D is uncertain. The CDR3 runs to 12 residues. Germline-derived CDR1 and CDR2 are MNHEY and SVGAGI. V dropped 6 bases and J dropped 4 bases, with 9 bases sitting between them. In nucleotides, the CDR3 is TGTGCCAGCAGACTAGGGCTCTATGGCTACACCTTC. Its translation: CASRLGLYGYTF.

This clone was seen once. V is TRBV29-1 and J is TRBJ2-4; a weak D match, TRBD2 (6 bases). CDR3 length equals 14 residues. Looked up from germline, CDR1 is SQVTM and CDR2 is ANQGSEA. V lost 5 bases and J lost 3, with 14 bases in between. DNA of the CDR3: TGCAGCGTTTCGGGGGATTTGGGCAAAAACATTCAGTACTTC. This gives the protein CSVSGDLGKNIQYF.

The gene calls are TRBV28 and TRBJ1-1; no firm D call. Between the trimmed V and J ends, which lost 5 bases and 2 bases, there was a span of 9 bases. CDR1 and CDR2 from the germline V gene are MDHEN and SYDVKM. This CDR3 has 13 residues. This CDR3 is CASSRRTNTEAFF. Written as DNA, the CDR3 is TGTGCCAGCAGTAGACGGACTAACACTGAAGCTTTCTTT.

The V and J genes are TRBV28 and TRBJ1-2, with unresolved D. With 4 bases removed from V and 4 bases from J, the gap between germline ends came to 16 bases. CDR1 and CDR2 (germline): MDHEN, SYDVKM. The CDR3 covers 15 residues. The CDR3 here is CASSSIEGRAYGYTF. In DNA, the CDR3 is TGTGCCAGCAGTTCCATTGAGGGCAGAGCCTATGGCTACACCTTC.

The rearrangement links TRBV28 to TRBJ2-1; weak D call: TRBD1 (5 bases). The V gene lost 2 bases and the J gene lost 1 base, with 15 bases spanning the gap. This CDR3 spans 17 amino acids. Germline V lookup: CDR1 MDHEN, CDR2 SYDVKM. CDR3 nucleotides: TGTGCCAGCAGTTTACGGACATCCCTCAGGTCCTACAATGAGCAGTTCTTC. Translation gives CASSLRTSLRSYNEQFF.

Here the CDR3 DNA reads TGCGCCAGCAGGGATACTAGCGGGGGGGCGTACGAGCAGTACTTC. Translating it yields CASRDTSGGAYEQYF. The chain has TRBV5-1 and TRBJ2-7; TRBD2 matches at 13 bases. This CDR3 is 15 amino acids long. CDR1 is SGHRS and CDR2 is YFSETQ in the germline V gene. J lost 4 bases, V lost 5 bases, and 6 bases had no gene match.

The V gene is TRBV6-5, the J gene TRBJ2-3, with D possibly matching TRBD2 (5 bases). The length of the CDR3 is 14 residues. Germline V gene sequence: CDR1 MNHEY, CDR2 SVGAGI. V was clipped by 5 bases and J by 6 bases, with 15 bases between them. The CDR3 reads CASSRTGRRDTQYF. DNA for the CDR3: TGTGCCAGCAGTCGAACCGGACGGAGGGATACGCAGTATTTT.

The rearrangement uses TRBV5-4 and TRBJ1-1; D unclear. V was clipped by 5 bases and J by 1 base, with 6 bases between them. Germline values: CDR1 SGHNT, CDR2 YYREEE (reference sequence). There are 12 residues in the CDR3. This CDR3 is CASRYGNTEAFF. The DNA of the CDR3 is TGTGCCAGCAGGTATGGGAACACTGAAGCTTTCTTT.

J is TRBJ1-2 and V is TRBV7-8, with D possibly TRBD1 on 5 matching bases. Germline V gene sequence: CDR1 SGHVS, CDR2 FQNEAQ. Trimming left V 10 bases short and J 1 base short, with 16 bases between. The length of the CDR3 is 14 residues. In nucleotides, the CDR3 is TGTGCCATCGCAGTACAGGACGGTAACTATGGCTACACCTTC. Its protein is CAIAVQDGNYGYTF.

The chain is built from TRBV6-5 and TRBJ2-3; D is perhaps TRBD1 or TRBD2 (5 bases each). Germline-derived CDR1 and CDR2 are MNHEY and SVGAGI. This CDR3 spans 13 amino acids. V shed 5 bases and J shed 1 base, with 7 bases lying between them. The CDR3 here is CASSRDGTDTQYF. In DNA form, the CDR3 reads TGTGCCAGCAGTCGGGACGGCACAGATACGCAGTATTTT.

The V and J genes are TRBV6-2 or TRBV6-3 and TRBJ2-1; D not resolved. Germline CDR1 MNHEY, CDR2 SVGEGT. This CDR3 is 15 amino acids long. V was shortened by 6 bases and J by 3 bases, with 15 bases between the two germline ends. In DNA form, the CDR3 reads TGTGCCAGCAGCCTAGACTTCCTCCTCTACAATGAGCAGTTCTTC. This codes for CASSLDFLLYNEQFF.

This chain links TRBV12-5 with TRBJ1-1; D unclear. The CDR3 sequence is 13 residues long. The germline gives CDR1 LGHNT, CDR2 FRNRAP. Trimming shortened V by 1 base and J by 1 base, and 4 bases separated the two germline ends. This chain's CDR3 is CASGLAGNTEAFF. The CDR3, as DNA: TGTGCTAGTGGTTTGGCTGGGAACACTGAAGCTTTCTTT. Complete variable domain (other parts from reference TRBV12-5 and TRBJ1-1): DARVTQTPRHKVTEMGQEVTMRCQPILGHNTVFWYRQTMMQGLELLAYFRNRAPLDDSGMPKDRFSAEMPDATLATLKIQPSEPRDSAVYFCASGLAGNTEAFFGQGTRLTVV.

CDR3 sequence reads: CASSWIPGLAGGTDTQYF. DNA for the CDR3: TGCGCCAGCAGCTGGATACCGGGACTAGCGGGAGGCACAGATACGCAGTATTTT. This rearrangement joins TRBV5-1 to TRBJ2-3, with 14 bases fitting TRBD2. After removal of 3 bases from V and 1 base from J, the junction contained 7 bases not matched to a gene. Germline V gives CDR1 SGHRS, CDR2 YFSETQ. This CDR3 comprises 18 residues.

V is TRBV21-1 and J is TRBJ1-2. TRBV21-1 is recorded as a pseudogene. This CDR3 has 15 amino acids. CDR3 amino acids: CASTQGGGGSYGYTF. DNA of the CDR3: TGTGCCAGCACCCAAGGCGGGGGCGGGAGCTATGGCTACACCTTC.

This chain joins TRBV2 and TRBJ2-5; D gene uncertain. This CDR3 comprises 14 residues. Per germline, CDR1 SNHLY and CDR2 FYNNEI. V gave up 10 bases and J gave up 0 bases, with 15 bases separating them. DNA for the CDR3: TGTGCCAACACGCCGGGCCTGGACCAAGAGACCCAGTACTTC. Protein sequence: CANTPGLDQETQYF.

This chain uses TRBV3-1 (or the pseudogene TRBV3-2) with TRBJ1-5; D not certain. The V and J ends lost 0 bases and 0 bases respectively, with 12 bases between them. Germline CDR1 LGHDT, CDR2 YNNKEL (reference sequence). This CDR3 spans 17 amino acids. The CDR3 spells CASSQDRSAYSNQPQHF. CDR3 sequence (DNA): TGTGCCAGCAGCCAAGATAGGTCAGCTTATAGCAATCAGCCCCAGCATTTT.

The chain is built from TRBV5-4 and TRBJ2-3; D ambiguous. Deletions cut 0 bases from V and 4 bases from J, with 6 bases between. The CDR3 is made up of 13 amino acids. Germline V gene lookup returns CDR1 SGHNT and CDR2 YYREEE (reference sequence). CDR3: CASSLARADTQYF. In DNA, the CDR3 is TGTGCCAGCAGCTTGGCTAGAGCAGATACGCAGTATTTT.